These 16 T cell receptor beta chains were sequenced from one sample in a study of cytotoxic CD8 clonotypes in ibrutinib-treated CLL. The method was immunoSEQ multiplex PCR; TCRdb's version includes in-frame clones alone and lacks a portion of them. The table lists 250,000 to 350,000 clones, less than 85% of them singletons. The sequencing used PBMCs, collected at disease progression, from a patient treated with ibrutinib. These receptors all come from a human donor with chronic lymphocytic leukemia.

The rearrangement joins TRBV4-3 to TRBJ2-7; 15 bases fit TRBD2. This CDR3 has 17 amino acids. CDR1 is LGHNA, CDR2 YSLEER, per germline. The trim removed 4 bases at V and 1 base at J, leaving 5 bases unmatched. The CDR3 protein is CASSPGLAGGPSYEQYF. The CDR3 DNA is TGCGCCAGCAGCCCAGGACTAGCGGGAGGGCCTTCCTACGAGCAGTACTTC.

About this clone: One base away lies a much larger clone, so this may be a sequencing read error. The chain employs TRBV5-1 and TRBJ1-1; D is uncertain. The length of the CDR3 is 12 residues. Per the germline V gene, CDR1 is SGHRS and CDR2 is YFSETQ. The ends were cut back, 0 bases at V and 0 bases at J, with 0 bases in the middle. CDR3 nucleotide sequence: TGCGCCAGCAGCTTGGTGAACACTGAAGCTTTCTTT. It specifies CASSLVNTEAFF. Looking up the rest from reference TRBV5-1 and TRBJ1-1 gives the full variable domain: KAGVTQTPRYLIKTRGQQVTLSCSPISGHRSVSWYQQTPGQGLQFLFEYFSETQRNKGNFPGRFSGRQFSNSRSEMNVSTLELGDSALYLCASSLVNTEAFFGQGTRLTVV.

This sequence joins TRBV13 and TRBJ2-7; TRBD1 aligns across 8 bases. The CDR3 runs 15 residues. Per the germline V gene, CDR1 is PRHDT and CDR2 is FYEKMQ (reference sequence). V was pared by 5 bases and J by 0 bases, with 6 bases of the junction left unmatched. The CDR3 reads CASSDRGQFSYEQYF. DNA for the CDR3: TGTGCCAGCAGCGACAGGGGACAGTTCTCCTACGAGCAGTACTTC.

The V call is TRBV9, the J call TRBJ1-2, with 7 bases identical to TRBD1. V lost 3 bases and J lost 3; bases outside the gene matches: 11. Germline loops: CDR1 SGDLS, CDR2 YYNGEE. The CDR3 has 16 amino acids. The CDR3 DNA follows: TGTGCCAGCAGCGCCTCCCCGACAGGGAGGGACTATGGCTACACCTTC. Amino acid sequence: CASSASPTGRDYGYTF.

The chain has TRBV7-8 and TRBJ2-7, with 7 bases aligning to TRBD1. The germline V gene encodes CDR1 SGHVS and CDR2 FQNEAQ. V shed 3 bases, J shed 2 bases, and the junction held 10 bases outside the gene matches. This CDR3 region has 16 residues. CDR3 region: CASSFSGTEFTYEQYF. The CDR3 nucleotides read TGTGCCAGCAGCTTCTCCGGGACAGAATTTACCTACGAGCAGTACTTC. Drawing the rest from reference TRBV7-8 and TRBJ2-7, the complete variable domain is GAGVSQSPRYKVAKRGQDVALRCDPISGHVSLFWYQQALGQGPEFLTYFQNEAQLDKSGLPSDRFFAERPEGSVSTLKIQRTQQEDSAVYLCASSFSGTEFTYEQYFGPGTRLTVT.

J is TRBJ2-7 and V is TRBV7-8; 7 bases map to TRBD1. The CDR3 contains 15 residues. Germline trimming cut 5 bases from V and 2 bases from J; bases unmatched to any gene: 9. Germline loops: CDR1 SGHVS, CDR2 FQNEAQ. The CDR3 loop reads CASSLRGRLPYEQYF. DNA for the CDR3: TGTGCCAGCAGCCTAAGGGGGCGCTTACCCTACGAGCAGTACTTC.

Written as DNA, the CDR3 is TGTGCCAGCAGCCCCACCCATCGCCAGAGCGAGCAGTACTTC. It is translated as CASSPTHRQSEQYF. The chain links TRBV7-6 to TRBJ2-7, with D hard to call. The CDR3 has 14 residues. Germline V lookup: CDR1 SGHVS, CDR2 FNYEAQ. V gave up 5 bases and J gave up 6 bases, with 17 bases separating them.

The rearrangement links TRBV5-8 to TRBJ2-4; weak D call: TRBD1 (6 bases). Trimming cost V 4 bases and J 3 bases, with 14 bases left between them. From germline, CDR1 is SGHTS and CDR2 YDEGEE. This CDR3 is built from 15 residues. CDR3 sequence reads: CASSPRTEFKNIQYF. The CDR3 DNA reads TGTGCCAGCAGCCCACGGACAGAATTCAAAAACATTCAGTACTTC.

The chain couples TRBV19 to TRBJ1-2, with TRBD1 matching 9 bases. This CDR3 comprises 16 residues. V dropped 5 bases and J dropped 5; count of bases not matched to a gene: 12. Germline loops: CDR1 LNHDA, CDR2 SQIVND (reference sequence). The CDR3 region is CASSVTPRDRVYGYTF. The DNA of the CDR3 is TGTGCCAGTAGTGTAACCCCCCGGGACAGGGTGTATGGCTACACCTTC.

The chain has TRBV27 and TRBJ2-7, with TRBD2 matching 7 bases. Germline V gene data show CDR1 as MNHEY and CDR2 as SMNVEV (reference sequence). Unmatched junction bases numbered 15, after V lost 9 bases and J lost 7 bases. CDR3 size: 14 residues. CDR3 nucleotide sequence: TGTGCCAGTACCTGGGAGGGCGGCTACGGGGAGCAGTACTTC. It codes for CASTWEGGYGEQYF.

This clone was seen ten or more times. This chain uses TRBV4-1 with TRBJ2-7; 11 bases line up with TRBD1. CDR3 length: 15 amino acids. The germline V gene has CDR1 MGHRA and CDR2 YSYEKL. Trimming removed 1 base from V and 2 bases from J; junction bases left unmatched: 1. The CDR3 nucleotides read TGCGCCAGCAGCCAAGTGGGACAGGGGGCCTACGAGCAGTACTTC. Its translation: CASSQVGQGAYEQYF.

As DNA, the CDR3 is TGTGCCAGCAGCTTAGCCCCGGGACAAATCTACGAGCAGTACTTC. It encodes CASSLAPGQIYEQYF. The chain is built from TRBV7-7 and TRBJ2-7; a possible D gene is TRBD1 (6 bases). The V end was cut by 0 bases, the J end by 3 bases, with 12 bases between. CDR3 size: 15 residues. CDR1 is SSHAT and CDR2 is FNYEAQ in the germline V gene (reference sequence). The full variable domain, rest sourced from reference TRBV7-7 and TRBJ2-7, is GAGVSQSPRYKVTKRGQDVTLRCDPISSHATLYWYQQALGQGPEFLTYFNYEAQPDKSGLPSDRFSAERPEGSISTLTIQRTEQRDSAMYRCASSLAPGQIYEQYFGPGTRLTVT.

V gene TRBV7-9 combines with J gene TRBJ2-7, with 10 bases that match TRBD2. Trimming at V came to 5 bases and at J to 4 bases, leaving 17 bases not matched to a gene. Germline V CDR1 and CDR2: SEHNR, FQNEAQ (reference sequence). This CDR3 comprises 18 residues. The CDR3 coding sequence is TGTGCCAGCAGCACAGGAGAGGTAGCGGGGGGTCCCCTTTACGAGCAGTACTTC. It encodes CASSTGEVAGGPLYEQYF.

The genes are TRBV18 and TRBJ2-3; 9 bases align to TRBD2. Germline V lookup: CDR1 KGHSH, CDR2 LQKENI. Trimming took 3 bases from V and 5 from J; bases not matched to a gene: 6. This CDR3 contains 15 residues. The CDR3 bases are TGTGCCAGCTCACCTGAGGGGACTAGCCTAGATACGCAGTATTTT. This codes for CASSPEGTSLDTQYF. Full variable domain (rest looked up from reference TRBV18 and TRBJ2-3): NAGVMQNPRHLVRRRGQEARLRCSPMKGHSHVYWYRQLPEEGLKFMVYLQKENIIDESGMPKERFSAEFPKEGPSILRIQQVVRGDSAAYFCASSPEGTSLDTQYFGPGTRLTVL.

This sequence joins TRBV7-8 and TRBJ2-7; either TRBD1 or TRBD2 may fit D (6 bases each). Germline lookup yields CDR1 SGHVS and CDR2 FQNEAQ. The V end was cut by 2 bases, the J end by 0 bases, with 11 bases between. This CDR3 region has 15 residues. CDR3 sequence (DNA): TGTGCCAGCAGCTTATTGGGGGGCTACTCCTACGAGCAGTACTTC. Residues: CASSLLGGYSYEQYF. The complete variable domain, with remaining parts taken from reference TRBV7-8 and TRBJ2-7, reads GAGVSQSPRYKVAKRGQDVALRCDPISGHVSLFWYQQALGQGPEFLTYFQNEAQLDKSGLPSDRFFAERPEGSVSTLKIQRTQQEDSAVYLCASSLLGGYSYEQYFGPGTRLTVT.

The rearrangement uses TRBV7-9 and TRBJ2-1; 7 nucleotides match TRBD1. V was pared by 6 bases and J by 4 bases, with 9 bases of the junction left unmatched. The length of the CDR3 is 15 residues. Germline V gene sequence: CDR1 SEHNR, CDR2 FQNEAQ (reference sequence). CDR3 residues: CASRTPGQTYNEQFF. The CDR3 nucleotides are TGTGCCAGCAGAACGCCGGGACAGACTTACAATGAGCAGTTCTTC.